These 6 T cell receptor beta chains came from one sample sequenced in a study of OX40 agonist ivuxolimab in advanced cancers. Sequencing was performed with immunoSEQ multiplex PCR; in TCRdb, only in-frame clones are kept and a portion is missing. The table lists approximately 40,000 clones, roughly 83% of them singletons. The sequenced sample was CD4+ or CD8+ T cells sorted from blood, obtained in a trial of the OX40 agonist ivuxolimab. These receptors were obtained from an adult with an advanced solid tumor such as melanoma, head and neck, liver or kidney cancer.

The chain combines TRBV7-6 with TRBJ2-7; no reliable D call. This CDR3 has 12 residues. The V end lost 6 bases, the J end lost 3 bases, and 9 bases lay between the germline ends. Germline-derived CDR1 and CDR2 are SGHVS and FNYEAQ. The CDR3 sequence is CASSLTDYEQYF. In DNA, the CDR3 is TGTGCCAGCAGTCTAACAGACTACGAGCAGTACTTC.

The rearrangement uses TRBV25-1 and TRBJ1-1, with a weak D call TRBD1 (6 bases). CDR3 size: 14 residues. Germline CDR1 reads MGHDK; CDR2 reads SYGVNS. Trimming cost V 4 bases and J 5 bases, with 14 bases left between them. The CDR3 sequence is CASSVGGRGTEAFF. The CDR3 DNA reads TGTGCCAGCAGTGTCGGGGGGCGAGGGACTGAAGCTTTCTTT.

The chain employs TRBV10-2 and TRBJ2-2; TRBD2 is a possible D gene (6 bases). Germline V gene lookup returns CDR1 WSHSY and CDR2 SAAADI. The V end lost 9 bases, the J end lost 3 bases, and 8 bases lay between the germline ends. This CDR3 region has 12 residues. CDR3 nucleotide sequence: TGCGCCAGGGAGGGCGACACCGGGGAGCTGTTTTTT. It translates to CAREGDTGELFF.

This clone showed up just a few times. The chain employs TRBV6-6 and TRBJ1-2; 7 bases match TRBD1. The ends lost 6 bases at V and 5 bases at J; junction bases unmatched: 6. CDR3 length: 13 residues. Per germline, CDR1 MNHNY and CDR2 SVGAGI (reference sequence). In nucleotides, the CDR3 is TGTGCCAGCAGCCCGACAGGGTGGTATGGCTACACCTTC. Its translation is CASSPTGWYGYTF.

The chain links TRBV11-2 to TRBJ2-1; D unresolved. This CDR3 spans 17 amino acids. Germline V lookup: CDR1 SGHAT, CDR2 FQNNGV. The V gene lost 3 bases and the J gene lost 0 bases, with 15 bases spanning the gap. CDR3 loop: CASSLEVGSSSYNEQFF. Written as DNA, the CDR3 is TGTGCCAGCAGCTTGGAAGTCGGCTCCAGCTCCTACAATGAGCAGTTCTTC. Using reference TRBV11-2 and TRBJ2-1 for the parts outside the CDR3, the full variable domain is EAGVAQSPRYKIIEKRQSVAFWCNPISGHATLYWYQQILGQGPKLLIQFQNNGVVDDSQLPKDRFSAERLKGVDSTLKIQPAKLEDSAVYLCASSLEVGSSSYNEQFFGPGTRLTVL.

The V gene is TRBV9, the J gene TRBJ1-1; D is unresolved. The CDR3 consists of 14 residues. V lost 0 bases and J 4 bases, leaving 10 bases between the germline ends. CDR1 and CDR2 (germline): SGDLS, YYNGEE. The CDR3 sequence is CASSVAEGLTEAFF. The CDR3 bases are TGTGCCAGCAGCGTAGCGGAAGGGCTCACTGAAGCTTTCTTT. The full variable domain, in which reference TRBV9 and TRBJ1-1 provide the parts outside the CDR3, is DSGVTQTPKHLITATGQRVTLRCSPRSGDLSVYWYQQSLDQGLQFLIQYYNGEERAKGNILERFSAQQFPDLHSELNLSSLELGDSALYFCASSVAEGLTEAFFGQGTRLTVV.